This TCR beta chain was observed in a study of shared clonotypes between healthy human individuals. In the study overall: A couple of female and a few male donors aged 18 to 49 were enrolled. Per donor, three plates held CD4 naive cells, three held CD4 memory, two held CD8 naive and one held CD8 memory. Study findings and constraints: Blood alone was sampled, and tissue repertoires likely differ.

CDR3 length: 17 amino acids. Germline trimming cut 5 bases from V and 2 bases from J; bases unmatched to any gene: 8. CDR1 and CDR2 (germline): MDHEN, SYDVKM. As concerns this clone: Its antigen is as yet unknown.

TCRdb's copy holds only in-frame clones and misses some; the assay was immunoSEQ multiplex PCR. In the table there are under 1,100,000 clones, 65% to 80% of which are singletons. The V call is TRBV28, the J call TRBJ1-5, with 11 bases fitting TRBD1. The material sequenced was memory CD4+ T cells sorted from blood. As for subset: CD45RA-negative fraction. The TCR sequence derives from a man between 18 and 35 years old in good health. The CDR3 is CASSGQGAGMGNQPQHF. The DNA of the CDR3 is TGTGCCAGCAGTGGACAGGGGGCAGGGATGGGCAATCAGCCCCAGCATTTT.